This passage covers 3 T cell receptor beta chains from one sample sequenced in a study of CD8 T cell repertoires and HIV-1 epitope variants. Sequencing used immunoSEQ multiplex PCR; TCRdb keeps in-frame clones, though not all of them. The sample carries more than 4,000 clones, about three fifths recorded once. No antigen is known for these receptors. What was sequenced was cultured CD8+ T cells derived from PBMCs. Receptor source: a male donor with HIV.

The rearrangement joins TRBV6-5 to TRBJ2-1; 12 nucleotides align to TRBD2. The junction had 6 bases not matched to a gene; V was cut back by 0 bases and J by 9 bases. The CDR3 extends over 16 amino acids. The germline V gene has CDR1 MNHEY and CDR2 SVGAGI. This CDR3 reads CASSYSPSGGAREQFF. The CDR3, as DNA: TGTGCCAGCAGTTACTCTCCTAGCGGGGGGGCCCGTGAGCAGTTCTTC.

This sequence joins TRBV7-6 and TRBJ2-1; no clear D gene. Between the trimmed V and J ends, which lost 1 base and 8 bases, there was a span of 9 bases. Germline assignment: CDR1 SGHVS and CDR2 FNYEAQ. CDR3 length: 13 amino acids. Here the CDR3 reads CASSLGAGDEQFF. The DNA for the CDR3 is TGTGCCAGCAGCTTAGGCGCTGGGGATGAGCAGTTCTTC.

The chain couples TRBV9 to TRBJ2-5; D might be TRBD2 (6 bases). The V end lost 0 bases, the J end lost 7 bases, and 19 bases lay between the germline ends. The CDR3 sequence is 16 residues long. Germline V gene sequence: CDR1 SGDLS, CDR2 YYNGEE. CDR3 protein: CASSVEGSGTGGTQYF. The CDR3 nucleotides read TGTGCCAGCAGCGTAGAGGGTAGCGGTACTGGCGGGACCCAGTACTTC.